Sequencing of this T cell receptor (beta chain) was carried out in a study of cytomegalovirus exposure and HLA in healthy donors. On this clone itself: Antigen: not known.

The PCR made use of 60 Vbeta and 13 Jbeta primers. The method was immunoSEQ multiplex PCR; TCRdb's version includes in-frame clones alone and lacks a portion of them. The sample contains 150,000 to 200,000 clones, approximately 78% of which appear only once. Study-level findings and limits: Earlier analysis looked at TCR beta V segments, and most were productive about 90% or about 30% of the time.

With 2 bases removed from V and 2 bases from J, the gap between germline ends came to 10 bases. The CDR3 is made up of 15 amino acids. Germline V CDR1 and CDR2: MNHEY, SMNVEV (reference sequence). Sequencing input: PBMCs. The receptor's source is a girl aged 2 to 9 in good health and CMV-seropositive. The chain joins TRBV27 to TRBJ1-3; D unclear. The CDR3 is CASSLKRAAGNTIYF. In DNA, the CDR3 is TGTGCCAGCAGTTTAAAGAGGGCGGCTGGAAACACCATATATTTT.